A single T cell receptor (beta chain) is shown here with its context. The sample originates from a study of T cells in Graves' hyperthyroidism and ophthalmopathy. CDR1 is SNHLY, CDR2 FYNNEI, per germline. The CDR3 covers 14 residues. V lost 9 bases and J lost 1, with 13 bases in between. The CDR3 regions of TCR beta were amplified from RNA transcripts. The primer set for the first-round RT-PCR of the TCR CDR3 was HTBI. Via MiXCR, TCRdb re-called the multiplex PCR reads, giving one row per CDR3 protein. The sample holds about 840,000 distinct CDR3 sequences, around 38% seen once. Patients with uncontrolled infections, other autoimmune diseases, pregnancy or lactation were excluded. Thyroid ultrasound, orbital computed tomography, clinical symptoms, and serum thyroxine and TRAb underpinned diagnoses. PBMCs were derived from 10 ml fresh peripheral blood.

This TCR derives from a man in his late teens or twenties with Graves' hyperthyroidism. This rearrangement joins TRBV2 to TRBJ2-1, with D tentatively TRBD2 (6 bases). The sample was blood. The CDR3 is CASQGAGSYNEQFF. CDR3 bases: TGTGCCAGTCAAGGGGCGGGGTCCTACAATGAGCAGTTCTTC.